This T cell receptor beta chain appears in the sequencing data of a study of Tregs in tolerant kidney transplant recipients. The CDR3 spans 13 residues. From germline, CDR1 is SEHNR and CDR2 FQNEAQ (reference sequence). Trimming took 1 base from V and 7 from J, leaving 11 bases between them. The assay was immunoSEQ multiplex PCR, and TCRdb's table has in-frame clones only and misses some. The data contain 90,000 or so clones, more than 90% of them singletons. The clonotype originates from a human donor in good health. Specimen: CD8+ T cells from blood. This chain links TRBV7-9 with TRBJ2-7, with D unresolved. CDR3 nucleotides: TGTGCCAGCAGCTTAGGGTCTGCCGAGGAGCAGTACTTC. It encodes CASSLGSAEEQYF.